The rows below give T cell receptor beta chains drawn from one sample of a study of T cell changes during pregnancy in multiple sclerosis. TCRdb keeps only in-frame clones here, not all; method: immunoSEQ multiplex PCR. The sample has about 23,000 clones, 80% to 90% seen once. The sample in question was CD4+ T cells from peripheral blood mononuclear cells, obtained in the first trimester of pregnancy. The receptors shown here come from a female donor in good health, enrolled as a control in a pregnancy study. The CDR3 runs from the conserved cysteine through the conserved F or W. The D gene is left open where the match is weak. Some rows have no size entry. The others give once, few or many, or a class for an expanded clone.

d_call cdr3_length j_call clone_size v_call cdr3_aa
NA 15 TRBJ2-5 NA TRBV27 CASSLSRGWQETQYF
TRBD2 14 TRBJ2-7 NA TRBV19 CASSIGGGFHEQYF
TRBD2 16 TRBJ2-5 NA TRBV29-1 CSVGGTSGGAPETQYF
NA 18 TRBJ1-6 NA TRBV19 CASSIERALRSFNSPLHF
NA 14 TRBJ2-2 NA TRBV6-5 CASSLVINTGELFF
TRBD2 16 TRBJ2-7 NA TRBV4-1 CASSGSREASSYEQYF
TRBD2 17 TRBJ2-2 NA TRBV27 CASSRLAGVGSAGELFF
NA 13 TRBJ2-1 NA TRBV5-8 CASSTDFENEQFF
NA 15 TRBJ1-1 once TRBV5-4 CASSLIGLENTEAFF
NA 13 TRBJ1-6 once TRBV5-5 CASSFQGNSPLHF
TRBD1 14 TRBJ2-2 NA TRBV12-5 CASGLSGGTGELFF
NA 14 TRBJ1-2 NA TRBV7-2 CASSTGTTHWGYTF
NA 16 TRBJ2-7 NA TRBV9 CASSKTGRTTAYEQYF
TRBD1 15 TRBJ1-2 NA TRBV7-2 CASSLGQGSSYGYTF
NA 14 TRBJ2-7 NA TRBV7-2 CASSLERSSYEQYF
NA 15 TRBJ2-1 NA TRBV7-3 CASSLGGPFGNEQFF
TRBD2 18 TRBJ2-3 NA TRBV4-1 CASSQGGGPSGATDTQYF
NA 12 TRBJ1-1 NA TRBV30 CAWTTGNTEAFF
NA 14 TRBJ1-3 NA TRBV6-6 CASSQGGGGNTIYF
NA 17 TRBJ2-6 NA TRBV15 CATSRDPGGPGANVLTF
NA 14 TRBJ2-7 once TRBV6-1 CASSVDYPIYEQYF
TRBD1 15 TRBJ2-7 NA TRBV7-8 CASSYNAQGAYEQYF
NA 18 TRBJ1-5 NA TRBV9 CASSVVARRSDSNQPQHF
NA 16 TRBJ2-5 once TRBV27 CASSLNFVEGWETQYF
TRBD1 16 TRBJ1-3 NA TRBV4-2 CASSPSTGDAGNTIYF
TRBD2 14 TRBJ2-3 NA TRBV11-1 CASRGGLRTDTQYF